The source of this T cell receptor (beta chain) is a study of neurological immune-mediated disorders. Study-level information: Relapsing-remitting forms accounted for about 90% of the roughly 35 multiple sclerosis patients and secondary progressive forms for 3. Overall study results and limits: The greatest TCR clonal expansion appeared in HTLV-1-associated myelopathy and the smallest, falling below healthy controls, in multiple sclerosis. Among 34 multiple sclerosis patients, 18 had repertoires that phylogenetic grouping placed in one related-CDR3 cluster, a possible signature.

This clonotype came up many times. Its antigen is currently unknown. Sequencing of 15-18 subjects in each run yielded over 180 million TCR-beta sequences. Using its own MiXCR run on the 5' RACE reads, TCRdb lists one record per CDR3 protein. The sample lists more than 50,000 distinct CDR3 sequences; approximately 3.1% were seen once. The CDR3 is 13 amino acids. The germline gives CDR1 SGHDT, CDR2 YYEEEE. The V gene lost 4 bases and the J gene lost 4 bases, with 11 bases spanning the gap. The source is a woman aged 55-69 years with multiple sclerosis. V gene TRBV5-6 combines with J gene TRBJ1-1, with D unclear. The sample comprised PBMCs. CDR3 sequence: CASSPPGATEAFF. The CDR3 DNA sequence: TGTGCCAGCAGCCCACCGGGCGCCACTGAAGCTTTCTTT.